Listed below are T cell receptor beta chains from one sample, sequenced in a study of persistence of HIV-infected CD4 T cells. Their target antigens are unknown. Generated by immunoSEQ multiplex PCR, the TCRdb table keeps only in-frame clones and is missing some. The sample holds about 40,000 clones, roughly 90% seen once. The sample consisted of CD4+ T cells sorted from PBMCs after approximately 19-hour stimulation, taken from a patient who received antiretroviral therapy. These receptors originate from an adult man with HIV who was CMV-seropositive. Both conserved end residues are part of each CDR3. D genes are given only for firm matches. Expanded clones are given a class, and other clones once, few, many or no size at all.

16	NA	TRBV9	TRBJ1-6	once	TGTGCCAGCAGCGTAGGCCCGTTTAATTATAATTCACCCCTCCACTTT	CASSVGPFNYNSPLHF
18	NA	TRBV11-2	TRBJ1-4	NA	TGTGCCAGCAGCTTCCGGGGATTGGACGGGGGGGCTAATGAAAAACTGTTTTTT	CASSFRGLDGGANEKLFF
14	NA	TRBV25-1	TRBJ1-6	NA	TGTGCCAGCAGTGACAGGTATTTGGACTCACCCCTCCACTTT	CASSDRYLDSPLHF
14	NA	TRBV27	TRBJ1-4	few	TGTGCCAGCAGCAGGACTGCAACTAATGAAAAACTGTTTTTT	CASSRTATNEKLFF
14	TRBD2	TRBV29-1	TRBJ2-1	NA	TGCAGCGTTGAAGCGGGAGGGTACTACAATGAGCAGTTCTTC	CSVEAGGYYNEQFF
15	TRBD2	TRBV7-2	TRBJ2-7	NA	TGTGCCAGCAGCTTAGGGGCGGGAGGGACCTACGAGCAGTACTTC	CASSLGAGGTYEQYF
15	NA	TRBV5-1	TRBJ2-1	NA	TGCGCCAGCAGCTTTAGGCGGGACAGCTACAATGAGCAGTTCTTC	CASSFRRDSYNEQFF
13	NA	TRBV7-2	TRBJ1-3	NA	TGTGCCAGCAGCTTGGACCCTGGAAACACCATATATTTT	CASSLDPGNTIYF
13	NA	TRBV6-5	TRBJ1-2	NA	TGTGCCAGCAGCCCCGGACAACTATTGGGCTACACCTTC	CASSPGQLLGYTF
14	NA	TRBV27	TRBJ1-2	NA	TGTGCCAGCAGTTTATCGGCCCTCTCCTATGGCTACACCTTC	CASSLSALSYGYTF